Below, 30 T cell receptor beta chains from the same sample are listed, as sequenced in a study of siplizumab effects on memory and regulatory T cells (dated by TCRdb to about 2019). The library was prepared using the immunoSEQ multiplex PCR assay. TCRdb retrieved this table from immuneACCESS and kept in-frame rearrangements only. Not all clones are present; in checked studies, unresolved V genes account for under half, and no reason is known for the remainder. The sample table holds roughly 120,000 clones, of which approximately 92% were seen once. The ten largest clones add up to under 1.5% of the sample. The sequenced sample consisted of CD4+ T cells sorted from blood. These receptors originate from a human donor in good health.

The J gene is TRBJ1-6, the V gene TRBV7-9; D unclear. The CDR3 is 14 amino acids. V was clipped by 1 base and J by 6 bases, with 7 bases between them. CDR1 and CDR2 (germline): SEHNR, FQNEAQ (reference sequence). The CDR3 reads CASSLGAGNSPLHF. CDR3 nucleotide sequence: TGTGCCAGCAGCTTAGGGGCAGGTAATTCACCCCTCCACTTT.

J is TRBJ2-5 and V is TRBV9; D gene unclear. Germline V gene sequence: CDR1 SGDLS, CDR2 YYNGEE. V gave up 7 bases and J gave up 1 base, with 11 bases separating them. The CDR3 length is 13 residues. The CDR3 reads CASGRDPQETQYF. The CDR3 nucleotides read TGTGCCAGCGGGCGAGATCCCCAAGAGACCCAGTACTTC.

The rearrangement joins TRBV25-1 to TRBJ2-2, with 7 bases identical to TRBD2. Germline V lookup: CDR1 MGHDK, CDR2 SYGVNS. After removal of 1 base from V and 3 bases from J, the junction contained 8 bases not matched to a gene. This CDR3 region has 17 residues. CDR3 in amino acids: CASSELQGGFYTGELFF. The CDR3 coding sequence is TGTGCCAGCAGTGAATTGCAGGGAGGGTTTTACACCGGGGAGCTGTTTTTT.

V usage is TRBV7-2 and J usage is TRBJ1-3, with D perhaps matching TRBD1 (5 bases). The length of the CDR3 is 13 residues. V lost 8 bases, J lost 9 bases, and 17 bases lay in between. Germline V lookup: CDR1 SGHTA, CDR2 FQGNSA. The CDR3 nucleotides are TGTGCCAGCGCTAGACCAGGGCAAGGCACCATATATTTT. As protein: CASARPGQGTIYF.

The chain recombines TRBV5-8 with TRBJ1-2; 9 nucleotides match TRBD1. Trimming removed 2 bases from V and 2 bases from J; junction bases left unmatched: 1. The germline gives CDR1 SGHTS, CDR2 YDEGEE. The CDR3 runs 14 residues. The CDR3 here is CASSFGTGNYGYTF. Here the CDR3 DNA reads TGTGCCAGCAGCTTCGGGACAGGGAACTATGGCTACACCTTC.

V usage is TRBV11-2 and J usage is TRBJ1-5, with D possibly being TRBD1 (5 bases). Per germline, CDR1 SGHAT and CDR2 FQNNGV. V dropped 5 bases and J dropped 2 bases, with 13 bases sitting between them. This CDR3 has 15 residues. The CDR3 DNA follows: TGTGCCAGCAGCCCAGGAATAGGGGGCAATCAGCCCCAGCATTTT. This gives the protein CASSPGIGGNQPQHF.

V usage is TRBV2 and J usage is TRBJ2-5; possible D gene TRBD2, 6 bases. This CDR3 is 13 amino acids long. The V gene's germline CDR1 is SNHLY and CDR2 FYNNEI. Trimming took 6 bases from V and 4 from J, leaving 12 bases between them. The CDR3 region is CASRGNSGETQYF. The CDR3 bases are TGTGCCAGCAGAGGAAATAGCGGAGAGACCCAGTACTTC.

The genes are TRBV19 and TRBJ2-4; D possibly matches TRBD1 or TRBD2 (6 bases each). The CDR3 runs to 16 residues. The ends were cut back, 1 base at V and 1 base at J, with 11 bases in the middle. Per germline, CDR1 LNHDA and CDR2 SQIVND (reference sequence). Written as DNA, the CDR3 is TGTGCCAGTAGTATAGCGGAAGGGGGGGCCAAAAACATTCAGTACTTC. This gives the protein CASSIAEGGAKNIQYF.

This clone occurred once. The V gene is TRBV5-5, the J gene TRBJ1-2, with D perhaps matching TRBD1 (5 bases). CDR3 size: 18 residues. Trimming pared 0 bases from V and 0 bases from J, leaving 18 bases between. Germline lookup yields CDR1 SGHKS and CDR2 YYEKEE (reference sequence). CDR3 DNA: TGTGCCAGCAGCTTGGAGGTAGGGGAGGCAGGAGCTAACTATGGCTACACCTTC. Its translation: CASSLEVGEAGANYGYTF.

The gene calls are TRBV6-5 and TRBJ1-1; 8 bases align to TRBD1. Germline assignment: CDR1 MNHEY and CDR2 SVGAGI. J was trimmed by 10 bases and V by 2 bases; bases with no gene match: 6. This CDR3 spans 13 amino acids. The DNA for the CDR3 is TGTGCCAGCAGTTACGCAGAAGACAGGGGAGCTTTCTTT. Its protein product is CASSYAEDRGAFF.

This clone was seen just once. The V gene is TRBV6-1, the J gene TRBJ1-5, with TRBD1 matching 7 bases. CDR1 and CDR2 (germline): MNHNS, SASEGT. V shed 6 bases, J shed 0 bases, and the junction held 5 bases outside the gene matches. The CDR3 is 15 residues long. Written as DNA, the CDR3 is TGTGCCAGCAGACCAGGGGGTTATAGCAATCAGCCCCAGCATTTT. As protein: CASRPGGYSNQPQHF.

The chain combines TRBV20-1 with TRBJ1-1; perhaps TRBD1 as D (5 bases). Trimming left V 6 bases short and J 1 base short, with 6 bases between. The CDR3 consists of 11 residues. The germline gives CDR1 DFQATT, CDR2 SNEGSKA (reference sequence). The CDR3 DNA reads TGCAGTGCCCAGGGGAACACTGAAGCTTTCTTT. The encoded protein is CSAQGNTEAFF.

The chain carries TRBV28 and TRBJ2-3, with TRBD1 matching 7 bases. From germline, CDR1 is MDHEN and CDR2 SYDVKM. Trimming removed 3 bases from V and 4 bases from J; junction bases left unmatched: 4. The CDR3 is 14 amino acids. CDR3 protein: CASSLTDRPDTQYF. Written as DNA, the CDR3 is TGTGCCAGCAGTTTGACGGACAGGCCAGATACGCAGTATTTT.

The rearrangement joins TRBV25-1 to TRBJ1-2; 10 bases are shared with TRBD1. The germline gives CDR1 MGHDK, CDR2 SYGVNS. CDR3 length: 14 residues. The V segment lost 6 bases and the J segment 8 bases; nucleotides outside the gene matches: 9. In DNA form, the CDR3 reads TGTGCCAGCAGCTCCGGGACAGGGGTTTTCGGCTACACCTTC. Residues: CASSSGTGVFGYTF.

The chain has TRBV29-1 and TRBJ1-3; tentatively, D is TRBD1 (5 bases). The germline V and J ends were trimmed by 5 bases and 2 bases, with 10 bases remaining between them. CDR1 is SQVTM, CDR2 ANQGSEA, per germline. This CDR3 region has 13 residues. The CDR3 protein is CSVQRGAGNTIYF. CDR3 in DNA: TGCAGCGTTCAGAGAGGGGCTGGAAACACCATATATTTT.

V is TRBV10-1 and J is TRBJ2-2; unclear D gene. Trimming removed 4 bases from V and 7 bases from J, with 16 bases in between. From germline, CDR1 is WNHNN and CDR2 SYGVQD (reference sequence). This CDR3 is built from 15 residues. The CDR3 DNA reads as TGCGCCAGCAGTGGCCGAAGGAGCCCGGTCGGGGAGCTGTTTTTT. Encoded protein: CASSGRRSPVGELFF.

The chain is built from TRBV5-5 and TRBJ1-2; D remains unclear. The CDR3 contains 14 residues. Trimming cost V 0 bases and J 2 bases, with 8 bases left between them. Germline loops: CDR1 SGHKS, CDR2 YYEKEE (reference sequence). The CDR3 sequence is CASSLAPQNYGYTF. CDR3 DNA: TGTGCCAGCAGCTTGGCACCGCAGAACTATGGCTACACCTTC.

The J gene is TRBJ1-5, the V gene TRBV19; 11 nucleotides line up with TRBD1. The ends lost 6 bases at V and 7 bases at J; junction bases unmatched: 8. The CDR3 has 15 amino acids. The germline CDR1 and CDR2 sequences are LNHDA and SQIVND (reference sequence). The CDR3 region has the DNA TGTGCCAGTAGCCTGGGGACAGGGGGGTTGCAGCCCCAGCATTTT. It specifies CASSLGTGGLQPQHF.

The chain uses TRBV4-1 and TRBJ1-2; D is undetermined. The CDR3 consists of 15 residues. Germline V gene lookup returns CDR1 MGHRA and CDR2 YSYEKL. V was shortened by 4 bases and J by 6 bases, with 18 bases between the two germline ends. CDR3: CASSLLEAGVDGYTF. The CDR3 bases are TGCGCCAGCAGCCTCCTAGAGGCGGGAGTGGATGGCTACACCTTC.

The rearrangement joins TRBV6-1 to TRBJ1-5; D not resolved. The V gene's germline CDR1 is MNHNS and CDR2 SASEGT. V dropped 7 bases and J dropped 3 bases, with 10 bases sitting between them. The CDR3 contains 13 residues. The CDR3 DNA reads as TGTGCCAGCAAAGAAACGGCCAATCAGCCCCAGCATTTT. Amino acids: CASKETANQPQHF.

The rearrangement uses TRBV18 and TRBJ1-1; 7 bases agree with TRBD1. Germline V gene sequence: CDR1 KGHSH, CDR2 LQKENI. After removal of 4 bases from V and 0 bases from J, the junction contained 5 bases not matched to a gene. The CDR3 extends over 15 amino acids. CDR3 sequence: CASSREGAMNTEAFF. The CDR3 bases are TGTGCCAGCTCACGGGAGGGGGCAATGAACACTGAAGCTTTCTTT.

This sequence joins TRBV25-1 and TRBJ2-1; 10 nucleotides line up with TRBD2. Germline V gene lookup returns CDR1 MGHDK and CDR2 SYGVNS. The CDR3 loop spans 15 amino acids. With 6 bases clipped from V and 10 bases from J, the junction kept 12 bases outside the gene matches. CDR3 amino acids: CASSPSGRDGSEQFF. The CDR3 nucleotides read TGTGCCAGCAGCCCCAGCGGGAGGGATGGGAGCGAGCAGTTCTTC. The variable domain in full, completed from reference TRBV25-1 and TRBJ2-1, reads EADIYQTPRYLVIGTGKKITLECSQTMGHDKMYWYQQDPGMELHLIHYSYGVNSTEKGDLSSESTVSRIRTEHFPLTLESARPSHTSQYLCASSPSGRDGSEQFFGPGTRLTVL.

The rearrangement links TRBV25-1 to TRBJ1-6, with D tentatively TRBD1 (5 bases). Trimming removed 3 bases from V and 0 bases from J, with 9 bases in between. Germline V gene lookup returns CDR1 MGHDK and CDR2 SYGVNS. The CDR3 has 16 residues. The CDR3 DNA follows: TGTGCCAGCAGTGAGGGGGGGTCCTCCTATAATTCACCCCTCCACTTT. This gives the protein CASSEGGSSYNSPLHF.

Only a few counts were recorded for this clone. The rearrangement links TRBV23-1 to TRBJ1-6; D is possibly TRBD1 (5 bases). TRBV23-1 is assigned to the ORF class and has an uncertain function. The CDR3 length is 15 residues. Trimming took off 1 base at V and 8 bases at J, with 12 bases between the two ends. CDR3 DNA: TGCGCCAGCAGTCAATGGAGGCCGGGGGATTCACCCCTCCACTTT. Protein sequence: CASSQWRPGDSPLHF.

The V call is TRBV9, the J call TRBJ2-3; D ambiguous. Germline V CDR1 and CDR2: SGDLS, YYNGEE. The CDR3 is made up of 15 amino acids. Between the trimmed V and J ends, which lost 3 bases and 2 bases, there was a span of 13 bases. The CDR3, as DNA: TGTGCCAGCAGCGAGGGTGCTTGGAACACAGATACGCAGTATTTT. This encodes CASSEGAWNTDTQYF.

This sequence joins TRBV12-5 and TRBJ1-4; D unresolved. V lost 0 bases, J lost 7 bases, and 15 bases lay in between. The CDR3 runs 16 residues. CDR1 LGHNT and CDR2 FRNRAP come from the germline V gene. For the CDR3, the DNA is TGTGCTAGTGGTTTGGTACGATACGGGTTGAGTGAAAAACTGTTTTTT. Protein: CASGLVRYGLSEKLFF.

This sequence joins TRBV6-4 and TRBJ1-1; D is uncertain. From germline, CDR1 is MRHNA and CDR2 SNTAGT. The CDR3 runs to 13 residues. The ends were cut back, 0 bases at V and 5 bases at J, with 7 bases in the middle. The CDR3 spells CASSDSGRTEAFF. Written as DNA, the CDR3 is TGTGCCAGCAGTGACTCAGGGAGAACTGAAGCTTTCTTT.

V and J are TRBV20-1 and TRBJ2-3, with D uncertain. The CDR3 spans 11 residues. Looked up from germline, CDR1 is DFQATT and CDR2 is SNEGSKA (reference sequence). V lost 0 bases, J lost 4 bases, and 2 bases lay in between. The CDR3 DNA is TGCAGTGCTAGAGAAGCAGATACGCAGTATTTT. Protein sequence: CSAREADTQYF.

This clone was seen only once. V is TRBV7-8 and J is TRBJ2-1; no reliable D call. The CDR3 contains 17 residues. V was pared by 1 base and J by 0 bases, with 13 bases between. The germline gives CDR1 SGHVS, CDR2 FQNEAQ. The DNA for the CDR3 is TGTGCCAGCAGCTTAGGGTCTCCCTTGAGCTCCTACAATGAGCAGTTCTTC. It encodes CASSLGSPLSSYNEQFF.

The genes are TRBV12-5 and TRBJ2-1, with 11 bases matching TRBD2. The J segment lost 7 bases and the V segment lost 6 bases, leaving 8 bases of the junction unmatched. The CDR3 runs to 15 residues. Germline V gene lookup returns CDR1 LGHNT and CDR2 FRNRAP. The CDR3 DNA reads as TGTGCTAGTGGGTCCCTAGCGGGAGGTCGGAATGAGCAGTTCTTC. Amino acid sequence: CASGSLAGGRNEQFF.